A single T cell receptor beta chain is shown here with its context. What it binds is not known. The PCR contained 60 Vbeta and 13 Jbeta primers. Libraries were prepared by immunoSEQ multiplex PCR; TCRdb keeps only in-frame clonotypes and omits some of them. The sample includes 100,000 or so clones, about 83% seen only once; the top ten take roughly 3%. These data are taken from a study of cytomegalovirus exposure and HLA in healthy donors. Study conclusions and caveats: The authors enumerated over 150 TCR beta chains as linked to cytomegalovirus. What a later analysis showed was that several of the most significant clusters appeared linked to common viral pathogens. There were some public TCRs occurring in many donors, but most TCR sequences were rare.

The CDR3 has 15 amino acids. Germline CDR1 and CDR2: SGHAT and FQNNGV. V lost 5 bases, J lost 5 bases, and 8 bases stayed unmatched. V usage is TRBV11-2 and J usage is TRBJ1-4; TRBD1 aligns across 7 bases. Sequencing input: PBMCs. The source is a female donor in good health and CMV-seronegative. CDR3 in DNA: TGTGCCAGCAGCCCAGGGACAGTATTAAATGAAAAACTGTTTTTT. Residues: CASSPGTVLNEKLFF.